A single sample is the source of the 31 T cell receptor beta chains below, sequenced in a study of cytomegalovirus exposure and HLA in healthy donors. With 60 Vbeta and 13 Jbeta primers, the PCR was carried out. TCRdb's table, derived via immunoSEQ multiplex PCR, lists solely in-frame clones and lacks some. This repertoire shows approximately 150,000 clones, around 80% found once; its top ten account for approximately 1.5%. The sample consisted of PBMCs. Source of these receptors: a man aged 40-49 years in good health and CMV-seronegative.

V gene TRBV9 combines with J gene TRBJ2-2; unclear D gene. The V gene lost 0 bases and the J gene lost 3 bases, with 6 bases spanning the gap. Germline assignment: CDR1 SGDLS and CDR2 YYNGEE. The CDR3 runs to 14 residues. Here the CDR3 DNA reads TGTGCCAGCAGCGTAGCCCCTTACACCGGGGAGCTGTTTTTT. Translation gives CASSVAPYTGELFF.

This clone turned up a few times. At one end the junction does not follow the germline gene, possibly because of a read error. The DNA for the CDR3 is TGTGCTAGCAGCCTACTAGCGGGGATCTCCCGGCCAGATACGCAGTATTTT. This gives the protein CASSLLAGISRPDTQYF. The chain uses TRBV7-7 and TRBJ2-3; 10 bases align to TRBD2. Germline assignment: CDR1 SSHAT and CDR2 FNYEAQ (reference sequence). The CDR3 consists of 17 residues. The full variable domain, completed using reference TRBV7-7 and TRBJ2-3, is GAGVSQSPRYKVTKRGQDVTLRCDPISSHATLYWYQQALGQGPEFLTYFNYEAQPDKSGLPSDRFSAERPEGSISTLTIQRTEQRDSAMYRCASSLLAGISRPDTQYFGPGTRLTVL.

The CDR3 DNA reads as TGCAGCGTTGGTCGCCCGGACACCGGGGAGCTGTTTTTT. As protein: CSVGRPDTGELFF. The chain links TRBV29-1 to TRBJ2-2; D remains ambiguous. The V end lost 4 bases, the J end lost 3 bases, and 9 bases lay between the germline ends. CDR1 SQVTM and CDR2 ANQGSEA come from the germline V gene. This CDR3 has 13 amino acids.

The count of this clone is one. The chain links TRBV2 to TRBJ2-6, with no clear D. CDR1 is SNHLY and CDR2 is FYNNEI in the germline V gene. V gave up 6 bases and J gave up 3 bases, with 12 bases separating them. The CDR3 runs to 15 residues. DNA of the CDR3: TGTGCCAGCAGGGGCATGGTCTTTGGGGCCAACGTCCTGACTTTC. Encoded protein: CASRGMVFGANVLTF.

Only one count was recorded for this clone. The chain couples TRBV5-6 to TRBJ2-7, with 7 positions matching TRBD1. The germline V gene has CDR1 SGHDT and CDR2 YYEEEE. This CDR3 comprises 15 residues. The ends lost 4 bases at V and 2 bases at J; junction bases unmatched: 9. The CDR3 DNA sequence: TGTGCCAGCAGCCCACGCCCGACAGGGCCCTACGAGCAGTACTTC. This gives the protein CASSPRPTGPYEQYF.

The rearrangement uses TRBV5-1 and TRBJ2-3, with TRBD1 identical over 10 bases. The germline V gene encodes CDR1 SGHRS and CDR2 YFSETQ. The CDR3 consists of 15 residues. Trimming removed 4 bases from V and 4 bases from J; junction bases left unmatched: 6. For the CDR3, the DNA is TGCGCCAGCAGCCTTAGACAGGGGGCCGCAGATACGCAGTATTTT. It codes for CASSLRQGAADTQYF.

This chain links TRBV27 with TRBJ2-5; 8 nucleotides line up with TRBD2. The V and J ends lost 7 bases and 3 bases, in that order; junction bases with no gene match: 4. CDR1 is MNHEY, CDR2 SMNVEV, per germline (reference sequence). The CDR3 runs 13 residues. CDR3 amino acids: CASTGRGEETQYF. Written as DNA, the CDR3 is TGTGCCAGCACAGGGCGGGGGGAAGAGACCCAGTACTTC.

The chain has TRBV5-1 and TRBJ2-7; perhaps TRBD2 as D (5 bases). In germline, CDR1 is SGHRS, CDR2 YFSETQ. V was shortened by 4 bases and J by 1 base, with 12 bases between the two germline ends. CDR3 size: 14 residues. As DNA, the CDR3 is TGCGCCAGCAGCCGCGAACTAGAATCCTACGAGCAGTACTTC. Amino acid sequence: CASSRELESYEQYF.

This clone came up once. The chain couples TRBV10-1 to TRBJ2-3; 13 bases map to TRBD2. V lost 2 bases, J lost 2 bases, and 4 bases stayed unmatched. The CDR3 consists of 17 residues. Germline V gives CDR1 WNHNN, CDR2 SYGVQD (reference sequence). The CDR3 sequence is CASSEIGLAGVTDTQYF. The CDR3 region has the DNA TGCGCCAGCAGTGAGATCGGACTAGCGGGAGTCACAGATACGCAGTATTTT.

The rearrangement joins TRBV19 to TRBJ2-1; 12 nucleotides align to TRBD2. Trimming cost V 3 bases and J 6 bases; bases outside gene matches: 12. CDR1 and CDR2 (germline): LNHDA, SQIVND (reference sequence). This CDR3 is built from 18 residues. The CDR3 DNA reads TGTGCCAGTAGTATTTTTTGGGTAGGGACTAGCGGGCGCAATGAGCAGTTCTTC. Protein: CASSIFWVGTSGRNEQFF.

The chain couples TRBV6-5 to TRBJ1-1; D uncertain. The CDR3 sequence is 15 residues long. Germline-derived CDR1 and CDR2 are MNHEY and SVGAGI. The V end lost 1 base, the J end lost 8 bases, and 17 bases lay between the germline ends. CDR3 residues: CASSYFKGGSPEAFF. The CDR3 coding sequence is TGTGCCAGCAGTTACTTTAAAGGAGGGTCCCCCGAAGCTTTCTTT.

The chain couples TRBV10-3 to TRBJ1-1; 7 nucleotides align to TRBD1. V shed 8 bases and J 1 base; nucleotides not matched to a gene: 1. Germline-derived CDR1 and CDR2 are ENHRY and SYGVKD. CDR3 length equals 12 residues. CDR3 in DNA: TGTGCCATCGGGACAGCGAACACTGAAGCTTTCTTT. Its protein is CAIGTANTEAFF.

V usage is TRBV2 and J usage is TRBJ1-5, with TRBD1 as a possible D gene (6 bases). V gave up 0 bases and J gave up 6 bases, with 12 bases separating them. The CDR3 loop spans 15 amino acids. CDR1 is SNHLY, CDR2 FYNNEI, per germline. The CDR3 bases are TGTGCCAGCAGTGAAGCGCGGGGGGGCACTCAGCCCCAGCATTTT. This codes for CASSEARGGTQPQHF.

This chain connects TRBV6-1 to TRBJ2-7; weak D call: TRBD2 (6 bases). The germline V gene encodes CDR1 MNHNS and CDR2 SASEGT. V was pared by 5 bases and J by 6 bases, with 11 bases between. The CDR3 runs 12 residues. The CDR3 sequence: CASSLGGREQYV. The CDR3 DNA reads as TGTGCCAGCAGTCTTGGAGGGCGCGAGCAGTACGTC.

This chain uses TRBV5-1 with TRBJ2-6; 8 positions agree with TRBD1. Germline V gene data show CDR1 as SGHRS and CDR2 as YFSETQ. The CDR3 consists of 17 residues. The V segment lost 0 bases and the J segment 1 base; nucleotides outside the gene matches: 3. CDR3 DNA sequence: TGCGCCAGCAGCTTGGGACAGGGGAGGTCTGGGGCCAACGTCCTGACTTTC. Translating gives CASSLGQGRSGANVLTF.

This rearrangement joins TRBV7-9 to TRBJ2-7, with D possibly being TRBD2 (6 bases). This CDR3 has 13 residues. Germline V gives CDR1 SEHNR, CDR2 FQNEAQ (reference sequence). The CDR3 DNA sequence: TGTTCCAGCAGCTTAGGAGGGACTTACGAGCAGTACGTC. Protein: CSSSLGGTYEQYV.

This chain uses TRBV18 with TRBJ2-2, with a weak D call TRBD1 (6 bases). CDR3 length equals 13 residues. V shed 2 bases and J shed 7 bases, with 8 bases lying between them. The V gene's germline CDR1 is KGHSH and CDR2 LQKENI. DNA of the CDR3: TGTGCCAGCTCACCAGGGGACATCGGGGAGCTGTTTTTT. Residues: CASSPGDIGELFF.

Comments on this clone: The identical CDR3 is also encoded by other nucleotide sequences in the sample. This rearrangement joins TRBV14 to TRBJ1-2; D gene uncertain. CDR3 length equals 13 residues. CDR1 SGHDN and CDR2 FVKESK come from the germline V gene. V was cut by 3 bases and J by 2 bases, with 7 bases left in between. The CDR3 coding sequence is TGTGCCAGCAGCCAGGGGAGGAACTATGGCTACACCTTC. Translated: CASSQGRNYGYTF.

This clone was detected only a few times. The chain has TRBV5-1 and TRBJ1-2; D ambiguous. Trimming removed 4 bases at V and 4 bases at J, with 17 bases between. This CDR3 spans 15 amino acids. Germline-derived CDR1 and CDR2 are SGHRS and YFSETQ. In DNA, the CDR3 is TGCGCCAGCAGCCCGGACGGACTCTACCCCTATGGCTACACCTTC. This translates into CASSPDGLYPYGYTF. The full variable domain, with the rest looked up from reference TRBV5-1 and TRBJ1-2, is KAGVTQTPRYLIKTRGQQVTLSCSPISGHRSVSWYQQTPGQGLQFLFEYFSETQRNKGNFPGRFSGRQFSNSRSEMNVSTLELGDSALYLCASSPDGLYPYGYTFGSGTRLTVV.

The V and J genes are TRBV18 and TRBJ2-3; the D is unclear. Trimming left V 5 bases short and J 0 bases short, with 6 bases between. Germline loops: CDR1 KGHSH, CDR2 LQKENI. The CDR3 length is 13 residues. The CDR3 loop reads CASSEASTDTQYF. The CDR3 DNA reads TGTGCCAGCTCAGAAGCGAGCACAGATACGCAGTATTTT.

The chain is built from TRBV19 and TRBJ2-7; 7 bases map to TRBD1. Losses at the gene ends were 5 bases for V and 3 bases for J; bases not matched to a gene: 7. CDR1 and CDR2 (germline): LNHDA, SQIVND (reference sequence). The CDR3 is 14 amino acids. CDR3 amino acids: CASSPRQGIYEQYF. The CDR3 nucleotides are TGTGCCAGTAGTCCCCGACAGGGCATCTACGAGCAGTACTTC.

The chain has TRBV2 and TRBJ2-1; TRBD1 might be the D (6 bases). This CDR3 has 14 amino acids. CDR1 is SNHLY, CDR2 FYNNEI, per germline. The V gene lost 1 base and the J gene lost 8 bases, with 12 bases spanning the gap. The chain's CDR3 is CASSEEAGEDEQFF. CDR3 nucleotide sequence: TGTGCCAGCAGTGAAGAGGCAGGGGAAGATGAGCAGTTCTTC.

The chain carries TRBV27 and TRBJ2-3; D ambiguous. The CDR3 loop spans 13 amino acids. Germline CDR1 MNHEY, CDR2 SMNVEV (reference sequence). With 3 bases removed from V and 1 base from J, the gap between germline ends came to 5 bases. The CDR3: CASSLAGTDTQYF. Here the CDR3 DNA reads TGTGCCAGCAGTTTGGCGGGCACAGATACGCAGTATTTT.

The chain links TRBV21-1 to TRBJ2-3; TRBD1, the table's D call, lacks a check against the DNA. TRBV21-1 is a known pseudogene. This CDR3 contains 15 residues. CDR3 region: CASNRRDNSTDTQYF. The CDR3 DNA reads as TGTGCCAGCAACCGCCGGGACAATTCCACAGATACGCAGTATTTT.

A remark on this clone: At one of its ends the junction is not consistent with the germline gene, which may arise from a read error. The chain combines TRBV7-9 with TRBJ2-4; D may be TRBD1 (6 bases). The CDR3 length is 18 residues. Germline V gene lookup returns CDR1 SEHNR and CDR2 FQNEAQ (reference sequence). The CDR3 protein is CASSPSRQVELAKNSQYF. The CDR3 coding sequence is TGTGCCAGCAGCCCGAGTCGACAGGTAGAGTTAGCCAAAAACAGTCAGTACTTC.

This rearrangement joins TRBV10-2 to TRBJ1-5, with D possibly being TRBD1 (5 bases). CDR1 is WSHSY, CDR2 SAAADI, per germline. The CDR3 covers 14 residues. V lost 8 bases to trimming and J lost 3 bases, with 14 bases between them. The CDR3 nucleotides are TGCGCCAGCGCCGGAGGGGCGTACAATCAGCCCCAGCATTTT. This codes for CASAGGAYNQPQHF.

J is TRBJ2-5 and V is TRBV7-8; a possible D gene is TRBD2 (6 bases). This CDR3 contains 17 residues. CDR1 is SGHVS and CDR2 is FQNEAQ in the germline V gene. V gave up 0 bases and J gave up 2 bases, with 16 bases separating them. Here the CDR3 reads CASSLAGRFGGQETQYF. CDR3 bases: TGTGCCAGCAGCTTAGCGGGAAGGTTTGGGGGGCAAGAGACCCAGTACTTC.

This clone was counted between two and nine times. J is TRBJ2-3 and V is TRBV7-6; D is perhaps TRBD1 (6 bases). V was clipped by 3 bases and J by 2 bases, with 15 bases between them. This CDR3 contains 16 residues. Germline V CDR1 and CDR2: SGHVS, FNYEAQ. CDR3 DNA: TGTGCCAGCAGCTTGGTCCAACAGGGACCCACAGATACGCAGTATTTT. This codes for CASSLVQQGPTDTQYF. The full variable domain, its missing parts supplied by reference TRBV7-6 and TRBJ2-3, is GAGVSQSPRYKVTKRGQDVALRCDPISGHVSLYWYRQALGQGPEFLTYFNYEAQQDKSGLPNDRFSAERPEGSISTLTIQRTEQRDSAMYRCASSLVQQGPTDTQYFGPGTRLTVL.

The CDR3 DNA reads TGTGCCAGCAGCAAAGATCCGGGACTAGGGACCGGGGAGCTGTTTTTT. It is translated as CASSKDPGLGTGELFF. This chain uses TRBV5-6 with TRBJ2-2; 8 positions agree with TRBD2. The CDR3 is 16 residues long. Losses at the gene ends were 4 bases for V and 5 bases for J; bases not matched to a gene: 10. Germline V lookup: CDR1 SGHDT, CDR2 YYEEEE.

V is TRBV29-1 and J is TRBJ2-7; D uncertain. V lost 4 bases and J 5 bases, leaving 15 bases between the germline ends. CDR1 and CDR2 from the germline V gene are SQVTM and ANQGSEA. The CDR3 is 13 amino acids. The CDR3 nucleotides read TGCAGCGTTGGACTTTCCCGCCGGGACGAGCAGTACTTC. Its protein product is CSVGLSRRDEQYF.

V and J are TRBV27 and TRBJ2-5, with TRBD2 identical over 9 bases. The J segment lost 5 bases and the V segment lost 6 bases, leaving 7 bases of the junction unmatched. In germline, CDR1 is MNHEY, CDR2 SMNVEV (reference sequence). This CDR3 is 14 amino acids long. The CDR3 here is CASREAGGAETQYF. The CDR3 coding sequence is TGTGCCAGCAGGGAAGCGGGAGGTGCGGAGACCCAGTACTTC.